This T cell receptor beta chain originates from a study of T-cell memory formation after mild COVID-19. Each CDR3 protein is one row after TCRdb ran MiXCR on the 5' RACE reads. The sample includes a few hundred thousand distinct CDR3 sequences, approximately 15% of them seen just once. The CDR3 has 17 residues. Looked up from germline, CDR1 is MGHRA and CDR2 is YSYEKL. The ends were cut back, 1 base at V and 3 bases at J, with 17 bases in the middle. Sequencing input: PBMCs or a T cell subset sorted from them (not recorded which). The receptor's source is a man between 18 and 35 years old who had mild COVID-19 (a few samples of this study predate the infection). Cell type and time point are not known. V is TRBV4-1 and J is TRBJ2-3; tentatively, D is TRBD1 or TRBD2 (6 bases each). CDR3 sequence: CASSQGRARRGTDTQYF. CDR3 nucleotide sequence: TGCGCCAGCAGCCAAGGCCGCGCGCGGAGGGGGACAGATACGCAGTATTTT.